The 23 T cell receptor beta chains below all came from one sample that was sequenced in a study of T cells expressing NK-cell markers. Each CDR3 protein gets one entry in TCRdb, which reprocessed the 5' RACE reads and gives no DNA. The table for this sample gives 450,000 to 600,000 distinct CDR3 sequences. Sequencing input: blood T cells: a sorted CD56 or NKG2C T cell subset, CD4+ or CD8+ T cells, or bulk PBMC T cells (not recorded which). Source of these receptors: a man aged 18 to 30 in good health.

The gene calls are TRBV6-5 and TRBJ2-3. Germline CDR1 is MNHEY and CDR2 is SVGAGI. The CDR3 loop spans 15 amino acids. CDR3: CASRPRYTSTDTQYF.

The genes are TRBV4-1 and TRBJ2-1; the TRBD1 assignment by TCRdb is unverifiable without DNA. This CDR3 has 17 residues. In germline, CDR1 is MGHRA, CDR2 YSYEKL. CDR3 region: CASSPSATGGSYNEQFF.

This chain connects TRBV7-8 to TRBJ2-3. This CDR3 comprises 13 residues. Germline-derived CDR1 and CDR2 are SGHVS and FQNEAQ. CDR3 in amino acids: CASSLTSEDTQYF.

V gene TRBV27 combines with J gene TRBJ2-5; TCRdb designates TRBD1, a call that cannot be tested without DNA. Germline V gene lookup returns CDR1 MNHEY and CDR2 SMNVEV (reference sequence). The CDR3 spans 18 residues. The CDR3 spells CASSTIRGLQGIRETQYF.

The chain recombines TRBV6-1 with TRBJ2-2; without DNA, the TCRdb call of TRBD1 cannot be checked. This CDR3 region has 13 residues. Germline assignment: CDR1 MNHNS and CDR2 SASEGT. Here the CDR3 reads CASRSSGVRELFF.

V usage is TRBV6-2 or TRBV6-3 and J usage is TRBJ1-2; TCRdb's D call of TRBD1 is untestable without DNA. Germline CDR1 MNHEY, CDR2 SVGEGT. CDR3 size: 15 residues. The chain's CDR3 is CASTAYEGRPYGYTF.

The chain joins TRBV12-3 or TRBV12-4 to TRBJ1-4; TCRdb's D call, TRBD1, is unchecked because there is no DNA. This CDR3 has 14 residues. Here the CDR3 reads CASSKRQGAEKLFF.

CDR3 in amino acids: CATSDFQGSGNEQFF. This chain uses TRBV24-1 with TRBJ2-1. CDR1 KGHDR and CDR2 SFDVKD come from the germline V gene. The CDR3 length is 15 residues.

The chain links TRBV20-1 to TRBJ2-7; lacking DNA, the TRBD2 call made by TCRdb goes unchecked. CDR1 is DFQATT and CDR2 is SNEGSKA in the germline V gene (reference sequence). CDR3 length: 15 amino acids. The CDR3 region is CSARGEVAPNYEQYF.

The chain uses TRBV6-5 and TRBJ1-1; TCRdb picks TRBD1, but there is no DNA to check that call. Looked up from germline, CDR1 is MNHEY and CDR2 is SVGAGI. There are 16 residues in the CDR3. The CDR3 loop reads CASSYSVAGGLFEAFF.

The V call is TRBV5-5, the J call TRBJ1-5; TCRdb calls TRBD1, which cannot be checked without DNA. CDR3 length: 13 residues. CDR1 is SGHKS, CDR2 YYEKEE, per germline (reference sequence). The CDR3: CASSQDQGQPQHF.

The V gene is TRBV11-2, the J gene TRBJ2-1; TCRdb names TRBD1, which stays unverified in the absence of DNA. Germline CDR1 is SGHAT and CDR2 is FQNNGV. The CDR3 spans 13 residues. The CDR3 loop is CASTRVDMDEQFF.

The chain combines TRBV7-9 with TRBJ2-1; TCRdb's assignment of TRBD2 cannot be checked, as there is no DNA. The CDR3 runs to 17 residues. CDR1 is SEHNR, CDR2 FQNEAQ, per germline (reference sequence). Here the CDR3 reads CASSSGSLAGVLNEQFF.

J is TRBJ1-2 and V is TRBV15; TCRdb reports TRBD1, a call that lacks DNA to check it against. The CDR3 spans 13 residues. Germline-derived CDR1 and CDR2 are LNHNV and YYDKDF (reference sequence). The CDR3 sequence is CATSRIGQGSYTF.

The rearrangement links TRBV5-1 to TRBJ2-1; TCRdb designates TRBD2, a call that cannot be tested without DNA. The length of the CDR3 is 13 residues. Germline values: CDR1 SGHRS, CDR2 YFSETQ. The CDR3 loop is CASTGVSFHEQFF.

This sequence joins TRBV5-6 and TRBJ2-5; TCRdb outputs TRBD1, but without DNA this stays unchecked. The CDR3 spans 15 residues. Germline CDR1 SGHDT, CDR2 YYEEEE. CDR3 sequence: CASSLGGGTQETQYF.

The chain uses TRBV20-1 and TRBJ2-7; TCRdb designates TRBD1, a call that cannot be tested without DNA. Germline V gene sequence: CDR1 DFQATT, CDR2 SNEGSKA (reference sequence). CDR3 length: 14 amino acids. Here the CDR3 reads CSARGPYPAHEQYF.

CDR3 loop: CSAEGPSSYNEQFF. The V gene is TRBV29-1, the J gene TRBJ2-1; with no DNA, the TCRdb D assignment of TRBD2 cannot be verified. The germline V gene encodes CDR1 SQVTM and CDR2 ANQGSEA. The CDR3 consists of 14 residues.

The genes are TRBV5-6 and TRBJ2-5; with no DNA, the TCRdb D assignment of TRBD1 cannot be verified. CDR3 length: 16 residues. The germline V gene has CDR1 SGHDT and CDR2 YYEEEE. CDR3: CASSLPGTVYQETQYF.

This rearrangement joins TRBV7-9 to TRBJ2-5. Germline loops: CDR1 SEHNR, CDR2 FQNEAQ (reference sequence). CDR3 size: 17 residues. The CDR3 loop is CASSLGESTEYQETQYF.

This chain joins TRBV29-1 and TRBJ2-2. Germline V lookup: CDR1 SQVTM, CDR2 ANQGSEA. The CDR3 has 13 residues. The CDR3 sequence: CSAGYGDTGELFF.

The chain is built from TRBV6-2 or TRBV6-3 and TRBJ2-7. CDR1 MNHEY and CDR2 SVGEGT come from the germline V gene. CDR3 size: 14 residues. The CDR3 sequence: CASSYSVLGYEQYF.

The gene calls are TRBV7-8 and TRBJ2-5; TCRdb designates TRBD1, a call that cannot be tested without DNA. The CDR3 contains 15 residues. In germline, CDR1 is SGHVS, CDR2 FQNEAQ. The chain's CDR3 is CASSRGAGVGETQYF.